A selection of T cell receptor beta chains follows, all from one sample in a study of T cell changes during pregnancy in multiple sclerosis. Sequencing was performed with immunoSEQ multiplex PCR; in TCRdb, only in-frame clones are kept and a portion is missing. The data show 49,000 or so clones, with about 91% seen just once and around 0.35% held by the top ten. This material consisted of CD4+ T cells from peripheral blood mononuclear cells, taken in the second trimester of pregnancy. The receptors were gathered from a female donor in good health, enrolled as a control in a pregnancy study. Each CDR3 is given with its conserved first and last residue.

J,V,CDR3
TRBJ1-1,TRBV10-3,CAIGGAETLNTEAFF
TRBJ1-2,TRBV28,CAHGLGLYGYTF
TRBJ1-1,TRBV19,CASSTPGGLNTEAFF
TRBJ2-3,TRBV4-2,CASREGATDTQYF
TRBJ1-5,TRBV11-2,CASSLLSADQPQHF
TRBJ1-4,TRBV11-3,CASSQQPTNEKLFF
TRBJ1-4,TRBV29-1,CSVVLLEKLFF
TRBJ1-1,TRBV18,CASSPLDRGMRTEAFF
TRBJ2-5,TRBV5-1,CASSLGVSGGAEGETQYF
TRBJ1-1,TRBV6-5,CASSFRQGLGEAFF
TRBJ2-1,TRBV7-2,CASSLEQGLGYEQFF
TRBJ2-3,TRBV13,CASSLGGPGTSGGARTDTQYF
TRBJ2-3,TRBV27,CASSFRWRTSTDTQYF
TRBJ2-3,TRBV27,CASSLERDSKGPDTQYF
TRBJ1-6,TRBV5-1,CASSLGDRDNSPLHF
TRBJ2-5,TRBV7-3,CASSLGGYGSETQYF
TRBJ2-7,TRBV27,CASSLHAGEQYF